The next 5 T cell receptor beta chains were all read from a single sample in a study of T cells after yellow fever vaccination. TCRdb itself ran the 5' RACE reads through MiXCR, one entry per CDR3 protein. The table has some 600,000 distinct CDR3 sequences, over 9% seen once; the top ten hold 14% to 15%. Specimen: PBMCs, collected on the day of the yellow fever booster vaccination. The receptors were gathered from a man aged 25-45 years who received the YFV17D yellow fever vaccine.

The sample holds a few counts of this clonotype. This chain links TRBV6-2 or TRBV6-3 with TRBJ1-5, with 7 bases aligning to TRBD1. This CDR3 spans 16 amino acids. Trimming took 6 bases from V and 5 from J; bases not matched to a gene: 13. Germline V CDR1 and CDR2: MNHEY, SVGEGT. The DNA of the CDR3 is TGTGCCAGCAGAGACCTTTACAGGGGTACGGATCAGCCCCAGCATTTT. Its translation is CASRDLYRGTDQPQHF.

The chain has TRBV12-3 or TRBV12-4 and TRBJ1-2; D not resolved. This CDR3 is built from 14 residues. V lost 4 bases and J lost 4, with 13 bases in between. The CDR3 spells CASSSGDNRYGYTF. CDR3 coding DNA: TGTGCCAGCAGTTCCGGGGATAATCGCTATGGCTACACCTTC.

The chain joins TRBV20-1 to TRBJ2-7; 7 bases match TRBD1. This CDR3 spans 16 amino acids. Germline CDR1 is DFQATT and CDR2 is SNEGSKA (reference sequence). With 2 bases clipped from V and 3 bases from J, the junction kept 13 bases outside the gene matches. This CDR3 reads CSARPPGTVSFYEQYF. CDR3 coding DNA: TGCAGTGCTAGACCCCCCGGGACAGTATCCTTCTACGAGCAGTACTTC.

This clonotype was recorded a few times. V is TRBV20-1 and J is TRBJ1-4; unclear D gene. The CDR3 is 14 amino acids. The germline V gene has CDR1 DFQATT and CDR2 SNEGSKA (reference sequence). The ends were cut back, 1 base at V and 8 bases at J, with 14 bases in the middle. Here the CDR3 reads CSARVGSTVEKLFF. CDR3 DNA sequence: TGCAGTGCTAGAGTCGGCTCCACGGTGGAAAAACTGTTTTTT.

Only one count was recorded for this clonotype. CDR3 in DNA: TGCAGTGCTAGAGGCGTAGCGGGAAATCGGTACGAGCAGTACTTC. It codes for CSARGVAGNRYEQYF. The rearrangement joins TRBV20-1 to TRBJ2-7; 8 bases fit TRBD2. V gave up 1 base and J gave up 4 bases; unmatched junction bases: 9. Germline CDR1 is DFQATT and CDR2 is SNEGSKA (reference sequence). This CDR3 has 15 residues.